This TCR beta chain was observed in a study of shared clonotypes between healthy human individuals. Under the authors' procedure: With immunoSEQ giving junction-only sequences and no quality scores, filtering differed. Only in-frame clones appear in the TCRdb table, and some are missing; sequencing was by immunoSEQ multiplex PCR. The V and J calls and the clone size are those of that table, but D and trimming were determined from the DNA. This sample yields approximately 650,000 clones, of which about 95% are seen a single time; roughly 0.1% belongs to the top ten. Germline V gene sequence: CDR1 MNHEY, CDR2 SMNVEV (reference sequence). This CDR3 contains 15 residues. V dropped 7 bases and J dropped 4 bases, with 17 bases sitting between them. Points on this clone: Its antigen remains unidentified.

Study-wide findings and caveats: Generation probability values for non-shared clonotypes were lower than those for clonotypes shared by all four donors. Having only a few donors restricted how much genetic and exposure-history diversity was captured.

Naive CD8 cells were CD45RO-negative, positively selected for CCR7, excluding terminally differentiated effector memory CD45RA+ cells. Those who donated, Caucasian adults without exception, all lived in Nashville, Tennessee. This chain joins TRBV27 and TRBJ2-1; D may be TRBD2 (5 bases). This TCR came from a woman aged 25 to 45 in good health. Sequences were obtained from naive CD8+ T cells sorted from blood. The CDR3 bases are TGTGCCAGCACCAAACTAGGGCACGAATACAATGAGCAGTTCTTC. Its protein is CASTKLGHEYNEQFF.